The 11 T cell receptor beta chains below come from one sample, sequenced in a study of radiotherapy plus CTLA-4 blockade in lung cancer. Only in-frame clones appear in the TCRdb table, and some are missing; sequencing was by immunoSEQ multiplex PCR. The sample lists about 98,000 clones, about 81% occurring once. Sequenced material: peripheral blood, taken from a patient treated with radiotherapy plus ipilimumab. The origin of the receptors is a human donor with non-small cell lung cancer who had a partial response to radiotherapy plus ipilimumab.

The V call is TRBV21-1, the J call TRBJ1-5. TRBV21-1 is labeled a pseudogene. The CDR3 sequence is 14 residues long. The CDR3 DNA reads TGTGCCAGCAGCAAACCCCCCGGGGATCAGCCCCAGCATTTT. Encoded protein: CASSKPPGDQPQHF.

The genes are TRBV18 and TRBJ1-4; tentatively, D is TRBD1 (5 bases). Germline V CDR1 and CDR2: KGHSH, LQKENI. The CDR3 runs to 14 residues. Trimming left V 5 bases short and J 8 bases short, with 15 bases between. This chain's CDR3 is CASSSQGLYEKLFF. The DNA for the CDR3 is TGTGCCAGCTCATCGCAGGGCCTGTACGAAAAACTGTTTTTT.

Written as DNA, the CDR3 is TGTGCCAGCAGCCAAAAAAGGGGGAATGAGCAGTTCTTC. Its translation: CASSQKRGNEQFF. This chain uses TRBV7-2 with TRBJ2-1, with a possible D match to TRBD1 (6 bases). This CDR3 spans 13 amino acids. With 5 bases removed from V and 7 bases from J, the gap between germline ends came to 12 bases. Germline-derived CDR1 and CDR2 are SGHTA and FQGNSA.

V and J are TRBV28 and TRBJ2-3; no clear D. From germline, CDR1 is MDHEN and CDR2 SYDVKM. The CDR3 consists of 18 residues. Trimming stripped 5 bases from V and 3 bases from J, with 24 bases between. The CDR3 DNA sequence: TGTGCCAGCAGTCCTGTCCCCCCGTTAGATCGGGTGACAGATACGCAGTATTTT. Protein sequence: CASSPVPPLDRVTDTQYF.

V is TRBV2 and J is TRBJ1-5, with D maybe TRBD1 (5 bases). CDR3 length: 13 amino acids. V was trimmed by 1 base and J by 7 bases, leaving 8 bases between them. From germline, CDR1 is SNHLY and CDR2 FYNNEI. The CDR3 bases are TGTGCCAGCAGTGAAGAGCGGGGCCAGCCCCAGCATTTT. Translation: CASSEERGQPQHF.

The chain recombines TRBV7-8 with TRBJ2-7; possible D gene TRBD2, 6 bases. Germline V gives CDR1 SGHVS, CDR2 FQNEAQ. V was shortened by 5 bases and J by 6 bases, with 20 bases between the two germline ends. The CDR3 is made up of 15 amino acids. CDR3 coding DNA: TGTGCCAGCAGCCCCCCGGGCGGGGCCCTTCCCGAGCAGTACTTC. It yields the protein CASSPPGGALPEQYF.

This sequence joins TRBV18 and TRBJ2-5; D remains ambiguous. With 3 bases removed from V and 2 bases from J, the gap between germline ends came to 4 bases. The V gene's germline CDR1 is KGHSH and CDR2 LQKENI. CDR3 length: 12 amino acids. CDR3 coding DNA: TGTGCCAGCTCACCTCAGCAAGAGACCCAGTACTTC. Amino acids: CASSPQQETQYF.

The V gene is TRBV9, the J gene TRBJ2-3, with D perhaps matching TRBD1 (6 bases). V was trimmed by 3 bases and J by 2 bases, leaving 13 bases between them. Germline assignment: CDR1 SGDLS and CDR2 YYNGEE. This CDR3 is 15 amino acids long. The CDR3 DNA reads TGTGCCAGCAGCGCCCGACAGGCCACCACAGATACGCAGTATTTT. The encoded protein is CASSARQATTDTQYF.

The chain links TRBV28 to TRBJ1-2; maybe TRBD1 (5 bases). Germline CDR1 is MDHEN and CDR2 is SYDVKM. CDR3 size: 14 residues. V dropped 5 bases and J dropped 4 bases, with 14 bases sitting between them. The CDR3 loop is CASSATRTFYGYTF. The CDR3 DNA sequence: TGTGCCAGCAGTGCAACGAGGACATTCTATGGCTACACCTTC.

CDR3 coding DNA: TGTGCCAGTAGTGTGGCGGGAGTTCAAGATACGCAGTATTTT. Translation gives CASSVAGVQDTQYF. The chain uses TRBV19 and TRBJ2-3, with 7 nucleotides matching TRBD2. Germline values: CDR1 LNHDA, CDR2 SQIVND (reference sequence). V lost 5 bases and J lost 5; bases outside the gene matches: 7. The CDR3 runs to 14 residues.

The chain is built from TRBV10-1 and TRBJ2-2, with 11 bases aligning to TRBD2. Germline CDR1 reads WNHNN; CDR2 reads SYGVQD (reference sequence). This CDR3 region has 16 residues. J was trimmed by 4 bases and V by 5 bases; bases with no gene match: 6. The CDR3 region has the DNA TGCGCCAGCAGTCCGAGACTAGCGGGGAGCACCGGGGAGCTGTTTTTT. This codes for CASSPRLAGSTGELFF.